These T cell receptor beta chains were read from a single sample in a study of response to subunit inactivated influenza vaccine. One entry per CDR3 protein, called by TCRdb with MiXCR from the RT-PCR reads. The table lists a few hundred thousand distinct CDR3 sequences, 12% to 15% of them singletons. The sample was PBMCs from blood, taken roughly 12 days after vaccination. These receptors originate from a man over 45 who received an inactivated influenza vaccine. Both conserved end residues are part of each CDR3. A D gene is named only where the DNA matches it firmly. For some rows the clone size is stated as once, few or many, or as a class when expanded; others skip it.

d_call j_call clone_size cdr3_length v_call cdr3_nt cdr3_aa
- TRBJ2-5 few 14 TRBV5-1 TGCGCCAGCAGCAACCTCGGGTTCCAAGAGACCCAGTACTTC CASSNLGFQETQYF
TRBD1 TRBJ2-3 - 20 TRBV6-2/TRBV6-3 TGTGCCAGCAGTTACTCACAGGACTTTCTCCTTCGGACAGGGGCAGATACGCAGTATTTT CASSYSQDFLLRTGADTQYF
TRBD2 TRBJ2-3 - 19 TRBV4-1 TGCGCCAGCAGCCAAGATTACAGCGGGGGGGCCCCCAGCACAGATACGCAGTATTTT CASSQDYSGGAPSTDTQYF
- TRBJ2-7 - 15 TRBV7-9 TGTGCCAGCAGCTTGACAAGCCTTTTTTTCCATGAGCAGTACTTC CASSLTSLFFHEQYF
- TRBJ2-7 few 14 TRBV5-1 TGCGCCAGCAGCTTGGCCTGGCAAACCTACGAGCAGTACTTC CASSLAWQTYEQYF
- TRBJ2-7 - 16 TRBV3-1 TGTGCCAGCAGCCAAGGGGTTTACGGTCCAACGGGCGAGCAGTACTTC CASSQGVYGPTGEQYF
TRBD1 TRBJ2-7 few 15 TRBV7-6 TGTGCCAGCAGCTTAGGCGTGACAGGGGTTTCCGAGCAGTACTTC CASSLGVTGVSEQYF
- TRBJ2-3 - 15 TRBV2 TGTGCCAGCAGTGAGGCAGGACCAGGCACAGATACGCAGTATTTT CASSEAGPGTDTQYF
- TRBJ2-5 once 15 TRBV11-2 TGTGCCAGCAGCCCATCGGACAGCTCTTGGGGGAGCCAGTACTTC CASSPSDSSWGSQYF
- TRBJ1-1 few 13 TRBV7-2 TGTGCCAGCAGCTTTAGTATGAACACTGAAGCTTTCTTT CASSFSMNTEAFF
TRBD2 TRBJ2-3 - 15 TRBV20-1 TGCAGTGCTAAACTATTCGGGGGGGGCACAGATACGCAGTATTTT CSAKLFGGGTDTQYF
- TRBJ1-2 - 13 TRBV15 TGTGCCACCAGCAGATGGGAGGGGTATGGCTACACCTTC CATSRWEGYGYTF
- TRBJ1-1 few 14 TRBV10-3 TGTGCCATCAGTGGGACTACGAAGGGCACTGAAGCTTTCTTT CAISGTTKGTEAFF
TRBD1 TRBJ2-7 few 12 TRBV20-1 TGCAGTGCCACGACAGGGAGTGACGAGCAGTACTTC CSATTGSDEQYF
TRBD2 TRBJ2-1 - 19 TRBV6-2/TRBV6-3 TGTGCCAGCAGTTACTCGAGGCTAGCGGGAGGGCCTTCCTACAATGAGCAGTTCTTC CASSYSRLAGGPSYNEQFF
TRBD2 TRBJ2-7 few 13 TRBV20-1 TGCAGTGCTGGAGGTAGCGGGGTACCCGAGCAGTACTTC CSAGGSGVPEQYF
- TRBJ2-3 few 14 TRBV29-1 TGCAGCGTTGGTGGCAGCGGGTATGCAGATACGCAGTATTTT CSVGGSGYADTQYF
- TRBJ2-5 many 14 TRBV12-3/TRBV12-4 TGTGCCAGCAGTTTAAGGGGCGGCAAAGAGACCCAGTACTTC CASSLRGGKETQYF
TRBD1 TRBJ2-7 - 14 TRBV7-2 TGTGCCAGCAGCTCCGGACAGGGATATTACGAGCAGTGCTTC CASSSGQGYYEQCF
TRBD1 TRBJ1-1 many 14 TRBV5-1 TGCGCCACCGCAGGGGGCCCTTTGGACACTGAAGCTTTCTTT CATAGGPLDTEAFF
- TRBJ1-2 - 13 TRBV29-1 TGCAGCGCGGAATCCAGGATTAACTATGGCTACACCTTC CSAESRINYGYTF
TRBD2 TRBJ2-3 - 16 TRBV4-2 TGTGCCAGCAGCCAAGAGAAGGGACTAGTTGCAGATACGCAGTATTTT CASSQEKGLVADTQYF
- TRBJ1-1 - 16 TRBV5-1 TGCGCCAGCAGCTTAGGGGGTATCTTCAGGAACACTGAAGCTTTCTTT CASSLGGIFRNTEAFF
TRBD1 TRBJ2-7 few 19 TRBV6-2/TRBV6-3 TGTGCCAGCGAGAGGGGGCCTCCGACGGACAGGGTCAATCCGTACGAGCAGTACTTC CASERGPPTDRVNPYEQYF
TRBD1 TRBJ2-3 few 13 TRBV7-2 TGTGCCAGCAGCTTAGCGGGGCAGGGGGCGGCGTATTTT CASSLAGQGAAYF
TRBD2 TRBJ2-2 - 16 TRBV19 TGTGCCAGTAGTCTTAGCGGGGGGTCGAACACCGGGGAGCTGTTTTTT CASSLSGGSNTGELFF
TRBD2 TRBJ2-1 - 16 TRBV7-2 TGTGCCAGCAGCTTAGCGTCGCGCGGGGGGGCCTTTGAGCAGTTCTTC CASSLASRGGAFEQFF
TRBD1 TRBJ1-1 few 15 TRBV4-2 TGTGCCAGCAGCCAAGGACAGGGGGCGTTCACTGAAGCTTTCTTT CASSQGQGAFTEAFF
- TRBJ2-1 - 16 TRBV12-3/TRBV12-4 TGTGCCAGCCAGGGACTTCAAACAAGCTCCTACAATGAGCAGTTCTTC CASQGLQTSSYNEQFF
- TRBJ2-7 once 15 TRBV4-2 TGTGCCAGGGGCTCCGGGCACCTCTGCCCGGCGGGGCAGTACTTC CARGSGHLCPAGQYF
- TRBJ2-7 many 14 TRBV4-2 TGTGCCAGCAGCCAAGTAGGGGAATACTACGAGCAGTACTTC CASSQVGEYYEQYF
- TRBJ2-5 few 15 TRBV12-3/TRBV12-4 TGTGCCAGCAGTTCCCGTTTGCGGCCCCAAGAGACCCAGTACTTC CASSSRLRPQETQYF
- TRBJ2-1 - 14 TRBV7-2 TGTGCCAGCAGCTTAAGCAGGCCTGCCAATGAGCAGTTCTTC CASSLSRPANEQFF
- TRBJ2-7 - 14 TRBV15 TGTGCCACCAGCAGAGTAGGGGGAGGCTACGAGCAGTACTTC CATSRVGGGYEQYF
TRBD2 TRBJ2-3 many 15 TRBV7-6 TGTGCCAGCAGCTTAGTTACTAGCGGGAAAGATACGCAGTATTTT CASSLVTSGKDTQYF
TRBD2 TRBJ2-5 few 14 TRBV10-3 TGTGCCACCCGACTAGCGGGGGCCCAAGAGACCCAGTACTTC CATRLAGAQETQYF
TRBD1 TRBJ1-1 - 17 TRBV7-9 TGTGCCAGCAGCTTACCCGAGAGACAGGGAGAGAACACTGAAGCTTTCTTT CASSLPERQGENTEAFF
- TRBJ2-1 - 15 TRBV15 TGTGCCACCAGCAGAGATGGTCCTCCAGGGTCGGAGCAGTTCTTC CATSRDGPPGSEQFF
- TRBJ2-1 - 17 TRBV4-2 TGTGCAAGCAGCCCCCAACCGGGCTCTCCGAGGTACAATGAGCAGTTCTTC CASSPQPGSPRYNEQFF
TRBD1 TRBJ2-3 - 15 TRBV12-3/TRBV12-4 TGTGCCAGCAGTTCGCGACAGGGCTTCACAGATACGCAGTATTTT CASSSRQGFTDTQYF
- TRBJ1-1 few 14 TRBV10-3 TGTGCCATCAGTGTTGGAGGAATGAACACTGAAGCTTTCTTT CAISVGGMNTEAFF
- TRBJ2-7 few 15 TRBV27 TGTGCCAGCAGTTTATCGGGGCGGCCGAATTACGAGCAGTACTTC CASSLSGRPNYEQYF
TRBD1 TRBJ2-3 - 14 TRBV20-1 TGCAGTGCTAGAGCCGGGACAGAGCCATTTACGCAGTATTTT CSARAGTEPFTQYF
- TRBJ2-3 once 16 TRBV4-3 TGCGCCATCAGCCAAGATTTGCAATCGGCAGCAGATACGCAGTATTTT CAISQDLQSAADTQYF
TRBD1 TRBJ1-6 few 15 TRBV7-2 TGTGCCAGCAGCTTCACAGGGGGGACCGGATCACCCCTCCACTTT CASSFTGGTGSPLHF
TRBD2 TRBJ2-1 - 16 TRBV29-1 TGCAGCGTCACGCAATCCTTAGCGGGAGCCTACAATGAGCAGTTCTTC CSVTQSLAGAYNEQFF
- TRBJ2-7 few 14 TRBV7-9 TGTGCCAGCAGTTTGCGGACTCTAGGGGACGAGCAGTACTTC CASSLRTLGDEQYF
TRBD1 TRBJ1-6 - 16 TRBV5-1 TGCGCCAGCAGCTTGCAGGGGGCCGCCGGGGTTTCACCCCTCCACTTT CASSLQGAAGVSPLHF
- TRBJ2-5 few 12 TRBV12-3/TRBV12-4 TGTGCCAGCAGTTTCCCACAAGAGACCCAGTACTTC CASSFPQETQYF
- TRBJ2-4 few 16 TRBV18 TGTGCCAGCTCTGCCCGGGACAAGATAGCCAAAAACATTCAGTACTTC CASSARDKIAKNIQYF
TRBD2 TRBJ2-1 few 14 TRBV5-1 TGCGCCAGCAGACGGACTAGAGGCGTAAATGAGCAGTTCTTC CASRRTRGVNEQFF
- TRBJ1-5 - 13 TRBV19 TGTGCCAGTAGTATAACAGCGTTTCAGCCCCAGCATTTT CASSITAFQPQHF
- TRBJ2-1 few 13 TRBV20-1 TGCAGTGCTAGACAAAACAGGCCAGCGGGTGAGTTCTTC CSARQNRPAGEFF
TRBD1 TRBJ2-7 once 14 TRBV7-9 TGTGCCAGCAGCACCCGACAGGGGCCCTACGAGCAGTACTTC CASSTRQGPYEQYF
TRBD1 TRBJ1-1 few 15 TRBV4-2 TGTGCCAGCAGCTTACAGGGGGAGGTGAACACTGAAGCTTTCTTT CASSLQGEVNTEAFF
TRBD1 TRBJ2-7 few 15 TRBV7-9 TGTGCCAGCAGCGCAAGACAGGGATTCTCCTACGAGCAGTACTTC CASSARQGFSYEQYF
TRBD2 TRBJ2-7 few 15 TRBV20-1 TGCAGTGCTAGGCGACTAGCGGGCAGCTCCTACGAGCAGTACTTC CSARRLAGSSYEQYF
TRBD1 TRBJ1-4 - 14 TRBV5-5 TGTGCCAGCAGCTCGGGACAGCCAGGGGAAAAACTGTTTTTT CASSSGQPGEKLFF
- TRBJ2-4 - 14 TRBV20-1 TGCAGTGCTAGAGTGATCAGAGGCGAAAACATTCAGTACTTC CSARVIRGENIQYF
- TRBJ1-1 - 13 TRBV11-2 TGTGCCAGCAGCTTGGGGCAGGCCACTGAAGCTTTCTTT CASSLGQATEAFF